This TCR beta chain was recorded in a study of cytomegalovirus exposure and HLA in healthy donors. Study outcomes and limitations: Listed as cytomegalovirus-associated were 150 to 200 TCR beta chains. Association of 15,000 to 20,000 TCR beta sequences with HLA alleles was found at 0.05 false discovery rate in a later analysis. The authors judged a highly shared variant cluster likely a sequencing artifact. Further analysis was carried out later, and it showed several of the most significant clusters appearing linked to common viral pathogens.

PCR used 60 Vbeta primers and 13 Jbeta primers. Data came from immunoSEQ multiplex PCR; TCRdb stores just in-frame clones and leaves some out. The profile shows 150,000 to 200,000 clones, under 85% of them singletons. The CDR3 length is 13 residues. V was trimmed by 8 bases and J by 5 bases, leaving 15 bases between them. CDR1 MDHEN and CDR2 SYDVKM come from the germline V gene. As concerns this clone: Antigen specificity is unknown.

The rearrangement links TRBV28 to TRBJ2-5; D might be TRBD1 (6 bases). This clonotype was sampled from a man aged 50-60 years in good health and CMV-seropositive. The source material was PBMCs. The CDR3 protein is CASASQGKETQYF. The DNA for the CDR3 is TGTGCCAGCGCCTCACAGGGAAAGGAGACCCAGTACTTC.